Listed below are T cell receptor beta chains from one sample, sequenced in a study of blood T cell repertoires in COVID-19. Generated by immunoSEQ multiplex PCR, the TCRdb table keeps only in-frame clones and is missing some. The table records over 150,000 clones, roughly 84% of them present only once. Sequencing used peripheral blood. The source of these receptors is an older woman with COVID-19, enrolled during active disease. Both conserved end residues are part of each CDR3. The order of the fields is D gene, V gene, clone size, J gene, CDR3 protein, CDR3 DNA. The D gene is left open where the match is weak. Expanded clones are given a class, and other clones once, few, many or no size at all.

d_gene: NA
v_gene: TRBV7-2
abundance: NA
j_gene: TRBJ1-1
CDR3aa: CASSLDNARETEAFF
CDR3nt: TGTGCCAGCAGCTTAGACAATGCTCGGGAAACTGAAGCTTTCTTT

d_gene: TRBD2
v_gene: TRBV5-1
abundance: NA
j_gene: TRBJ2-3
CDR3aa: CASSLLQRGAPDTQYF
CDR3nt: TGCGCCAGCAGCTTGTTACAGCGGGGGGCCCCAGATACGCAGTATTTT

d_gene: NA
v_gene: TRBV10-1
abundance: once
j_gene: TRBJ2-2
CDR3aa: CASSGQVNTGELFF
CDR3nt: TGCGCCAGCAGTGGACAGGTCAACACCGGGGAGCTGTTTTTT

d_gene: TRBD2
v_gene: TRBV2
abundance: NA
j_gene: TRBJ2-5
CDR3aa: CASSDLLAAKPETQYF
CDR3nt: TGTGCCAGCAGTGACCTTCTAGCGGCAAAACCGGAGACCCAGTACTTC

d_gene: TRBD1
v_gene: TRBV30
abundance: NA
j_gene: TRBJ1-5
CDR3aa: CAWSATGAQPQHF
CDR3nt: TGTGCCTGGAGTGCGACAGGGGCCCAGCCCCAGCATTTT

d_gene: NA
v_gene: TRBV5-1
abundance: NA
j_gene: TRBJ1-1
CDR3aa: CASSLIPDTEAFF
CDR3nt: TGCGCCAGCAGCTTGATCCCAGACACTGAAGCTTTCTTT

d_gene: TRBD2
v_gene: TRBV3-1/TRBV3-2
abundance: once
j_gene: TRBJ2-1
CDR3aa: CASSHVGSGRVSSYNEQFF
CDR3nt: TGTGCCAGCAGCCATGTGGGTAGCGGGAGGGTTAGCTCCTACAATGAGCAGTTCTTC

d_gene: NA
v_gene: TRBV21-1
abundance: NA
j_gene: TRBJ1-1
CDR3aa: CANQELNTEAFF
CDR3nt: TGTGCCAACCAGGAACTGAACACTGAAGCTTTCTTT

d_gene: TRBD1
v_gene: TRBV10-2
abundance: NA
j_gene: TRBJ1-1
CDR3aa: CASRGQEMNTEAFF
CDR3nt: TGCGCCAGCAGGGGACAGGAGATGAACACTGAAGCTTTCTTT

d_gene: NA
v_gene: TRBV2
abundance: NA
j_gene: TRBJ1-2
CDR3aa: CASSEGFAFYTF
CDR3nt: TGTGCCAGCAGTGAAGGTTTCGCGTTCTACACCTTC

d_gene: TRBD2
v_gene: TRBV9
abundance: NA
j_gene: TRBJ2-3
CDR3aa: CATARGERTDTQYF
CDR3nt: TGTGCCACCGCGCGGGGGGAACGCACAGATACGCAGTATTTT

d_gene: TRBD1
v_gene: TRBV10-2
abundance: NA
j_gene: TRBJ1-6
CDR3aa: CASRLGTGGISYNSPLHF
CDR3nt: TGCGCCAGCAGACTTGGGACAGGGGGCATTTCCTATAATTCACCCCTCCACTTT

d_gene: TRBD2
v_gene: TRBV4-2
abundance: NA
j_gene: TRBJ2-5
CDR3aa: CASSQDRIGLAGQETQYF
CDR3nt: TGTGCCAGCAGCCAAGATCGAATCGGACTAGCGGGGCAAGAGACCCAGTACTTC

d_gene: TRBD1
v_gene: TRBV18
abundance: NA
j_gene: TRBJ2-2
CDR3aa: CASSRITQGAGELFF
CDR3nt: TGTGCCAGCTCCAGGATCACACAGGGGGCCGGGGAGCTGTTTTTT

d_gene: TRBD1
v_gene: TRBV19
abundance: once
j_gene: TRBJ2-1
CDR3aa: CASRNTGVGSYNEQFF
CDR3nt: TGTGCCAGTAGAAACACAGGGGTGGGCTCCTACAATGAGCAGTTCTTC

d_gene: TRBD1
v_gene: TRBV7-9
abundance: NA
j_gene: TRBJ2-5
CDR3aa: CASRLGTGGAETQYF
CDR3nt: TGTGCCAGCAGACTCGGGACAGGGGGCGCGGAGACCCAGTACTTC